These 20 T cell receptor beta chains were sequenced from one sample in a study of cytomegalovirus exposure and HLA in healthy donors. PCR employed 60 Vbeta and 13 Jbeta primers. Sequencing used immunoSEQ multiplex PCR; TCRdb keeps in-frame clones, though not all of them. The sample table includes about 170,000 clones. The specimen was PBMCs. The receptors were sampled from a young woman in good health and CMV-seropositive.

The rearrangement links TRBV7-6 to TRBJ2-1, with D possibly TRBD2 on 6 matching bases. The V gene's germline CDR1 is SGHVS and CDR2 FNYEAQ. The V gene lost 1 base and the J gene lost 9 bases, with 13 bases spanning the gap. This CDR3 comprises 14 residues. CDR3 region: CASSLVYERAEQFF. CDR3 bases: TGTGCCAGCAGCTTAGTTTACGAGCGGGCTGAGCAGTTCTTC.

The chain employs TRBV2 and TRBJ1-2; tentatively, D is TRBD1 (6 bases). Per germline, CDR1 SNHLY and CDR2 FYNNEI. Deletions cut 3 bases from V and 8 bases from J, with 16 bases between. This CDR3 contains 14 residues. The DNA for the CDR3 is TGTGCCAGCAGTGACTCGCAGGGGCTTCACGGCTACACCTTC. This codes for CASSDSQGLHGYTF. The complete variable domain, with remaining parts taken from reference TRBV2 and TRBJ1-2, reads EPEVTQTPSHQVTQMGQEVILRCVPISNHLYFYWYRQILGQKVEFLVSFYNNEISEKSEIFDDQFSVERPDGSNFTLKIRSTKLEDSAMYFCASSDSQGLHGYTFGSGTRLTVV.

J is TRBJ1-2 and V is TRBV5-1; the D gene is possibly TRBD1 (5 bases). V was trimmed by 4 bases and J by 3 bases, leaving 10 bases between them. Germline V gene sequence: CDR1 SGHRS, CDR2 YFSETQ. The CDR3 totals 13 residues. The CDR3 DNA follows: TGCGCCAGCAGCGGGCAGGGTGACTATGGCTACACCTTC. Amino acids: CASSGQGDYGYTF.

The rearrangement uses TRBV7-9 and TRBJ2-7; 10 bases fit TRBD1. CDR3 length equals 14 residues. The ends lost 4 bases at V and 4 bases at J; junction bases unmatched: 4. Germline V CDR1 and CDR2: SEHNR, FQNEAQ (reference sequence). This CDR3 is CASSSSGQGYEQYF. The CDR3 region has the DNA TGTGCCAGCAGCTCCTCGGGACAGGGGTACGAGCAGTACTTC.

The rearrangement links TRBV10-3 to TRBJ1-3; a weak D match, TRBD1 (6 bases). Germline CDR1 is ENHRY and CDR2 is SYGVKD. V dropped 4 bases and J dropped 0 bases, with 7 bases sitting between them. There are 14 residues in the CDR3. CDR3 region: CAISGTDSGNTIYF. CDR3 nucleotides: TGTGCCATCAGTGGGACAGACTCTGGAAACACCATATATTTT.

This rearrangement joins TRBV27 to TRBJ2-3, with 11 bases fitting TRBD2. V shed 5 bases and J 3 bases; nucleotides not matched to a gene: 7. This CDR3 has 16 amino acids. Germline values: CDR1 MNHEY, CDR2 SMNVEV (reference sequence). Here the CDR3 DNA reads TGTGCCAGCAGTCCAATAGCGGGGGGGGCGACAGATACGCAGTATTTT. Translation gives CASSPIAGGATDTQYF.

The CDR3 DNA reads as TGTGCCAGCAGTTTATCTTATATTGGGGCCAACGTCCTGACTTTC. Encoded protein: CASSLSYIGANVLTF. This rearrangement joins TRBV27 to TRBJ2-6; D is ambiguous. CDR1 is MNHEY and CDR2 is SMNVEV in the germline V gene (reference sequence). The CDR3 loop spans 15 amino acids. V lost 0 bases to trimming and J lost 3 bases, with 6 bases between them.

This chain links TRBV4-2 with TRBJ2-2, with D possibly matching TRBD2 (5 bases). The CDR3 runs 14 residues. With 1 base removed from V and 6 bases from J, the gap between germline ends came to 9 bases. The germline CDR1 and CDR2 sequences are LGHNA and YNFKEQ. CDR3 loop: CASSQGAVPGELFF. DNA of the CDR3: TGTGCCAGCAGCCAAGGAGCGGTTCCCGGGGAGCTGTTTTTT.

DNA of the CDR3: TGCGCCAGCAGACTAGCGGAGTCCTCCTACAATGAGCAGTTCTTC. This gives the protein CASRLAESSYNEQFF. This chain joins TRBV5-1 and TRBJ2-1, with 8 positions matching TRBD2. The trim removed 5 bases at V and 0 bases at J, leaving 4 bases unmatched. The CDR3 sequence is 15 residues long. The germline V gene encodes CDR1 SGHRS and CDR2 YFSETQ.

The V gene is TRBV5-4, the J gene TRBJ2-1; 7 bases are shared with TRBD1. This CDR3 comprises 17 residues. Germline CDR1 reads SGHNT; CDR2 reads YYREEE (reference sequence). The V segment lost 4 bases and the J segment 0 bases; nucleotides outside the gene matches: 10. The CDR3 sequence: CASSRGGGLSSYNEQFF. The CDR3 DNA is TGTGCCAGCAGCCGAGGGGGCGGCCTAAGCTCCTACAATGAGCAGTTCTTC.

The chain uses TRBV4-2 and TRBJ2-3; perhaps TRBD2 as D (6 bases). V lost 1 base and J 2 bases, leaving 10 bases between the germline ends. Germline loops: CDR1 LGHNA, CDR2 YNFKEQ. This CDR3 region has 15 residues. CDR3 nucleotides: TGTGCCAGCAGCCAAGCCTTAGCGGTCACAGATACGCAGTATTTT. It is translated as CASSQALAVTDTQYF.

The chain recombines TRBV7-8 with TRBJ2-5; TRBD2 agrees at 12 bases. The J call may be in error: the DNA end matches TRBJ2-7 better. CDR3 length equals 16 residues. The germline CDR1 and CDR2 sequences are SGHVS and FQNEAQ. CDR3 residues: CASSLGWTSGTYEQYF. CDR3 DNA: TGTGCCAGCAGCTTAGGATGGACTAGCGGGACCTACGAGCAGTACTTC.

CDR3 loop: CASSTGQVYGYTF. CDR3 nucleotides: TGCGCCAGCAGCACGGGACAGGTCTATGGCTACACCTTC. The chain couples TRBV5-1 to TRBJ1-2, with 8 bases matching TRBD1. V lost 4 bases, J lost 4 bases, and 3 bases stayed unmatched. The CDR3 sequence is 13 residues long. Germline values: CDR1 SGHRS, CDR2 YFSETQ.

The chain carries TRBV19 and TRBJ1-1, with 9 nucleotides matching TRBD1. The length of the CDR3 is 13 residues. Trimming took 5 bases from V and 4 from J; bases not matched to a gene: 2. Germline V lookup: CDR1 LNHDA, CDR2 SQIVND (reference sequence). DNA of the CDR3: TGTGCCAGTAGTTTGACAGGGGGCACTGAAGCTTTCTTT. Its translation is CASSLTGGTEAFF.

The rearrangement joins TRBV30 to TRBJ1-5; tentative D call: TRBD1 (5 bases). The CDR3 has 14 amino acids. V lost 3 bases and J lost 0, with 9 bases in between. Germline-derived CDR1 and CDR2 are GTSNPN and SVGIG (reference sequence). CDR3 coding DNA: TGTGCCTGGAGCGGGGGTAATAGCAATCAGCCCCAGCATTTT. Its translation is CAWSGGNSNQPQHF.

The chain recombines TRBV7-9 with TRBJ1-2, with 7 bases lining up with TRBD1. J lost 6 bases, V lost 3 bases, and 7 bases had no gene match. The CDR3 runs 14 residues. CDR1 and CDR2 (germline): SEHNR, FQNEAQ (reference sequence). The CDR3 region has the DNA TGTGCCAGCAGCTTCGGGACAGTAGGGGATGGCTACACCTTC. This sequence encodes CASSFGTVGDGYTF.

In DNA form, the CDR3 reads TGCGCCAGCAGCCTGAGATCGGAAGGGGGCTATGGCTACACCTTC. This codes for CASSLRSEGGYGYTF. The chain joins TRBV4-1 to TRBJ1-2, with D maybe TRBD1 (6 bases). CDR1 is MGHRA and CDR2 is YSYEKL in the germline V gene. V was clipped by 4 bases and J by 4 bases, with 16 bases between them. CDR3 length: 15 amino acids.

The chain employs TRBV5-6 and TRBJ2-5, with TRBD1 as a possible D gene (6 bases). This CDR3 is built from 15 residues. The V end lost 4 bases, the J end lost 3 bases, and 16 bases lay between the germline ends. Germline CDR1 is SGHDT and CDR2 is YYEEEE. Here the CDR3 reads CASSGRDTNEETQYF. In DNA form, the CDR3 reads TGTGCCAGCAGCGGCCGGGACACCAACGAAGAGACCCAGTACTTC. Full variable domain (missing parts from reference TRBV5-6 and TRBJ2-5): DAGVTQSPTHLIKTRGQQVTLRCSPKSGHDTVSWYQQALGQGPQFIFQYYEEEERQRGNFPDRFSGHQFPNYSSELNVNALLLGDSALYLCASSGRDTNEETQYFGPGTRLLVL.

J is TRBJ1-5 and V is TRBV7-2; D perhaps matches TRBD1 (5 bases). The CDR3 contains 14 residues. V lost 5 bases and J 1 base, leaving 9 bases between the germline ends. Looked up from germline, CDR1 is SGHTA and CDR2 is FQGNSA. CDR3 sequence reads: CASSSQGSNQPQHF. The CDR3 nucleotides are TGTGCCAGCAGCAGCCAGGGAAGCAATCAGCCCCAGCATTTT.

The genes are TRBV18 and TRBJ1-1; possibly TRBD1 for D (5 bases). The CDR3 totals 14 residues. Germline V CDR1 and CDR2: KGHSH, LQKENI. V was shortened by 3 bases and J by 1 base, with 9 bases between the two germline ends. DNA for the CDR3: TGTGCCAGCTCACCCACCGGACAGAACACTGAAGCTTTCTTT. Translating gives CASSPTGQNTEAFF. Together with reference TRBV18 and TRBJ1-1, the CDR3 gives the full variable domain: NAGVMQNPRHLVRRRGQEARLRCSPMKGHSHVYWYRQLPEEGLKFMVYLQKENIIDESGMPKERFSAEFPKEGPSILRIQQVVRGDSAAYFCASSPTGQNTEAFFGQGTRLTVV.